These T cell receptor beta chains were read from a single sample in a study of blood T cell repertoires in COVID-19. Here immunoSEQ multiplex PCR was the method, and the copy in TCRdb shows in-frame clones only, minus some. The top ten hold roughly 9.9% of the sample, which has approximately 330,000 clones, roughly 86% seen once. The sequenced sample was peripheral blood. The receptors stem from a man in his thirties or forties with COVID-19, enrolled during active disease. Both conserved end residues are part of each CDR3. D genes are given only for firm matches. Clone sizes are given selectively: once, few, many, or a class where the clone is expanded.

V,J,D,size,DNA,CDR3
TRBV5-1,TRBJ2-1,-,-,TGCGCCAGCAGCTCGCAGGGCTACAATGAGCAGTTCTTC,CASSSQGYNEQFF
TRBV28,TRBJ2-5,-,-,TGTGCCAGCAGTTCAAGGGGGAAGACCCAGTACTTC,CASSSRGKTQYF
TRBV6-5,TRBJ1-6,-,-,TGTGCCAGCACCCCCGGGGGGTATAATTCACCCCTCCACTTT,CASTPGGYNSPLHF
TRBV2,TRBJ1-1,-,-,TGTGCCAGCAACCAGGGGAACACTGAAGCTTTCTTT,CASNQGNTEAFF
TRBV11-3,TRBJ2-1,-,-,TGTGCCAGCAGCTTAGACGGGGACTCCGAGCAGTTCTTC,CASSLDGDSEQFF
TRBV3-1/TRBV3-2,TRBJ2-5,TRBD1,-,TGTGCCAGCAGCCAAGACCAGGGGGCGCCCCGGGGGACCCAGTACTTC,CASSQDQGAPRGTQYF
TRBV6-5,TRBJ2-7,-,-,TGTGCCAGCACACCCTTTCGCGGGGGCGGCTACGAGCAGTACTTC,CASTPFRGGGYEQYF
TRBV29-1,TRBJ1-2,-,-,TGCAGCGTTAGACAACCTGATTCCTATGGCTACACCTTC,CSVRQPDSYGYTF
TRBV2,TRBJ2-1,TRBD1,-,TGTGCCAGCAGTGGGGACAGGGGTGGGTACAATGAGCAGTTCTTC,CASSGDRGGYNEQFF
TRBV27,TRBJ2-1,-,-,TGTGCCAGCAGTAAGACCCTGACACCCTCCTACAATGAGCAGTTCTTC,CASSKTLTPSYNEQFF
TRBV6-6,TRBJ2-1,-,-,TGTGCCAGCAGTCTCGACAGTCTAAACGGGCTTTACAATGAGCAGTTCTTC,CASSLDSLNGLYNEQFF
TRBV5-1,TRBJ2-1,TRBD2,-,TGCGCCAGCAGCCCCTCCGCTAGCGGGGGTGAGCAGTTCTTC,CASSPSASGGEQFF
TRBV15,TRBJ2-3,-,once,TGTGCCACCAGCAGGGCCTTCGTGGATACGCAGTATTTT,CATSRAFVDTQYF
TRBV7-4,TRBJ2-1,-,-,TGTGCCAGCACCCTTCGGGGTTCTGACTTCCCGAGCTCCTACAATGAGCAGTTCTTC,CASTLRGSDFPSSYNEQFF
TRBV4-2,TRBJ2-7,TRBD1,few,TGTGCCAGCAGCCCCGACGACAGGGGGCTCGAGCAGTACTTC,CASSPDDRGLEQYF
TRBV5-1,TRBJ1-1,-,-,TGCGCCAGCAGCTTGGAAGGGGGTAGAGGCACTGAAGCTTTCTTT,CASSLEGGRGTEAFF
TRBV7-9,TRBJ1-2,TRBD1,-,TGTGCCAGCAGCTTAGGGGCTGGGCAGGGGGTCTATGGCTACACCTTC,CASSLGAGQGVYGYTF
TRBV19,TRBJ2-7,TRBD1,-,TGTGCCAGTAGTATAGATTCGGAAATCTGGGGACAGGGCTACGAGCAGTACTTC,CASSIDSEIWGQGYEQYF
TRBV28,TRBJ1-4,-,-,TGTGCCAGCAACTCGGGGGGAGCAACTAATGAAAAACTGTTTTTT,CASNSGGATNEKLFF
TRBV19,TRBJ2-5,TRBD2,-,TGTGCCAGTAGTATGGGACTAGCGGAACAAGAGACCCAGTACTTC,CASSMGLAEQETQYF
TRBV7-6,TRBJ1-3,TRBD1,-,TGTGCCAGCAGCTTAGCCCAGACAGGGCCTGGAAACACCATATATTTT,CASSLAQTGPGNTIYF
TRBV5-4,TRBJ2-3,-,-,TGTGCCAGCAGCAGGGGGGGCCCTAGCACAGATACGCAGTATTTT,CASSRGGPSTDTQYF
TRBV2,TRBJ1-6,TRBD1,-,TGTGCCAGCACTCCGGGACAGGGGAATTCACCCCTCCACTTT,CASTPGQGNSPLHF
TRBV5-1,TRBJ1-2,-,-,TGCGCCAGCAGCTTGCCCGGGGAGGTCTATGGCTACACCTTC,CASSLPGEVYGYTF
TRBV18,TRBJ2-1,-,once,TGTGCCAGCTCACCCGATAGAGGACAGACCAGAAGGGATGAGCAGTTCTTC,CASSPDRGQTRRDEQFF
TRBV7-9,TRBJ2-3,TRBD2,-,TGTGCCAGCAGCTTATTTTGGATTAGCGGGAGAGGAGATACGCAGTATTTT,CASSLFWISGRGDTQYF
TRBV2,TRBJ2-5,-,-,TGTGCCAGCAGTGAAAAGAACAACCCGCAAGAGACCCAGTACTTC,CASSEKNNPQETQYF
TRBV28,TRBJ2-1,-,-,TGTGCCAGCAGTTTCCCGGGGGACAATGAGCAGTTCTTC,CASSFPGDNEQFF
TRBV30,TRBJ2-2,-,-,TGTGCCTGGACAGGCCTAAACACCGGGGAGCTGTTTTTT,CAWTGLNTGELFF
TRBV19,TRBJ2-3,TRBD1,-,TGTGCCAGTAGTGCCATGGTAGGGGGCTACACAGATACGCAGTATTTT,CASSAMVGGYTDTQYF
TRBV6-5,TRBJ2-1,TRBD2,few,TGTGCCAGCAGGGAGACTAGCGGGAGGACCAATGAGCAGTTCTTC,CASRETSGRTNEQFF
TRBV5-1,TRBJ2-3,-,-,TGCGCCAGCTATAACGAGGATACGCAGTATTTT,CASYNEDTQYF
TRBV27,TRBJ2-1,-,-,TGTGCCAGCCGTAGGGCCAGGGGCCACAATGAGCAGTTCTTC,CASRRARGHNEQFF
TRBV11-2,TRBJ2-2,TRBD2,-,TGTGCCAGCAGTCAACTAGCGGGAAGGTTGACCGGGGAGCTGTTTTTT,CASSQLAGRLTGELFF
TRBV10-3,TRBJ2-2,-,-,TGTGCCATCAGTGAAGAGGGGAGGCACACCGGGGAGCTGTTTTTT,CAISEEGRHTGELFF
TRBV5-4,TRBJ2-3,-,-,TGTGCCAGCAACACGGGAGTCGGCACAGATACGCAGTATTTT,CASNTGVGTDTQYF
TRBV11-2,TRBJ1-4,-,-,TGTGCCAGCAGCTTATCCGGGGGTAGAGGAGAAAAACTGTTTTTT,CASSLSGGRGEKLFF
TRBV24-1,TRBJ1-2,-,-,TGTGCCACCAGTGACACCGGGGGTAGCGTTGGCTACACCTTC,CATSDTGGSVGYTF
TRBV6-2/TRBV6-3,TRBJ2-7,-,few,TGTGCCAGCAGTGCAACCGGGGACTCCTACGAGCAGTACTTC,CASSATGDSYEQYF
TRBV4-3,TRBJ1-1,TRBD1,-,TGCGCCAGCAGCCAAGTGGGACAGGTGGCTCGATCCGCTTTCTTT,CASSQVGQVARSAFF
TRBV6-2/TRBV6-3,TRBJ2-1,-,few,TGTGCCAGCAGTTTCGGAATAGCGGCTAATGAGCAGTTCTTC,CASSFGIAANEQFF
TRBV6-2/TRBV6-3,TRBJ2-5,-,-,TGTGCCAGCAGTTCCCCGGGGACCCAGTACTTC,CASSSPGTQYF
TRBV7-2,TRBJ1-5,-,-,TGTGCCAGCAGCCTCGAGGGGGGGAAAAGCAATCAGCCCCAGCATTTT,CASSLEGGKSNQPQHF